The 28 T cell receptor beta chains given below trace back to one sample, sequenced in a study of shared clonotypes between healthy human individuals. Profiled with immunoSEQ multiplex PCR; TCRdb holds only in-frame clones, not every one. The sample records some 1,400,000 clones, roughly 96% being singletons. The sample taken for sequencing was naive CD4+ T cells sorted from blood. Indicated subset: CD45RA+ positively selected. The receptors shown here come from a young man in good health.

This clone was observed a few times. The V and J genes are TRBV7-8 and TRBJ1-4; D is undetermined. The CDR3 consists of 11 residues. V was pared by 5 bases and J by 5 bases, with 3 bases between. Germline V CDR1 and CDR2: SGHVS, FQNEAQ. The CDR3 reads CASSQNEKLFF. CDR3 in DNA: TGTGCCAGCAGCCAAAATGAAAAACTGTTTTTT.

This clone was counted once. The chain links TRBV18 to TRBJ2-1; 8 bases are shared with TRBD1. The V and J ends lost 3 bases and 3 bases, in that order; junction bases with no gene match: 10. The CDR3 loop spans 17 amino acids. The germline gives CDR1 KGHSH, CDR2 LQKENI. CDR3 in amino acids: CASSPRGRDRNYNEQFF. For the CDR3, the DNA is TGTGCCAGCTCACCGAGAGGCCGGGACAGGAACTACAATGAGCAGTTCTTC.

The V call is TRBV5-1, the J call TRBJ2-5; 9 bases match TRBD1. The CDR3 length is 16 residues. The J segment lost 4 bases and the V segment lost 1 base, leaving 8 bases of the junction unmatched. The V gene's germline CDR1 is SGHRS and CDR2 YFSETQ. The CDR3 is CASSLLPTGGLETQYF. CDR3 DNA sequence: TGCGCCAGCAGCTTGTTGCCTACAGGGGGCTTAGAGACCCAGTACTTC.

The rearrangement links TRBV11-3 to TRBJ1-1, with D unclear. Between the trimmed V and J ends, which lost 1 base and 5 bases, there was a span of 11 bases. The germline CDR1 and CDR2 sequences are SGHNT and YENEEA. The CDR3 extends over 14 amino acids. The CDR3 sequence: CASSLGGLRTEAFF. In DNA, the CDR3 is TGTGCCAGCAGCTTAGGTGGGCTGCGGACTGAAGCTTTCTTT.

CDR3 sequence reads: CASSLGPSGIETQYF. CDR3 in DNA: TGCGCCAGCAGCTTGGGACCTAGCGGGATAGAGACCCAGTACTTC. The rearrangement joins TRBV5-1 to TRBJ2-5; 9 positions agree with TRBD2. This CDR3 region has 15 residues. Germline values: CDR1 SGHRS, CDR2 YFSETQ. V was pared by 0 bases and J by 4 bases, with 4 bases of the junction left unmatched.

The chain carries TRBV7-2 and TRBJ2-6; 9 nucleotides agree with TRBD1. V dropped 3 bases and J dropped 0; count of bases not matched to a gene: 9. Germline CDR1 and CDR2: SGHTA and FQGNSA. The CDR3 extends over 19 amino acids. The CDR3 is CASSLYGQGPASGANVLTF. CDR3 sequence (DNA): TGTGCCAGCAGCTTGTACGGACAGGGGCCAGCCTCTGGGGCCAACGTCCTGACTTTC. Variable domain in full (rest from reference TRBV7-2 and TRBJ2-6): GAGVSQSPSNKVTEKGKDVELRCDPISGHTALYWYRQSLGQGLEFLIYFQGNSAPDKSGLPSDRFSAERTGGSVSTLTIQRTQQEDSAVYLCASSLYGQGPASGANVLTFGAGSRLTVL.

The V gene is TRBV18, the J gene TRBJ2-2; 7 positions match TRBD1. J lost 5 bases, V lost 1 base, and 7 bases had no gene match. This CDR3 contains 16 residues. The germline V gene encodes CDR1 KGHSH and CDR2 LQKENI. This chain's CDR3 is CASSPQLDRNTGELFF. The CDR3 DNA reads as TGTGCCAGCTCACCACAACTGGACAGGAATACCGGGGAGCTGTTTTTT.

V and J are TRBV19 and TRBJ1-1; 7 bases fit TRBD1. V dropped 4 bases and J dropped 4; count of bases not matched to a gene: 9. CDR3 length equals 15 residues. Germline V lookup: CDR1 LNHDA, CDR2 SQIVND (reference sequence). CDR3 loop: CASSTNRGIGTEAFF. In DNA, the CDR3 is TGTGCCAGTAGTACAAACAGGGGAATAGGCACTGAAGCTTTCTTT.

V gene TRBV28 combines with J gene TRBJ1-2; 9 positions agree with TRBD1. Germline V lookup: CDR1 MDHEN, CDR2 SYDVKM. The CDR3 has 18 residues. Trimming at V came to 4 bases and at J to 1 base, leaving 13 bases not matched to a gene. The CDR3 region has the DNA TGTGCCAGCAGTTGGACAGGGGCCCGGAACCGACTTAACTATGGCTACACCTTC. Translation: CASSWTGARNRLNYGYTF.

The chain combines TRBV28 with TRBJ2-7; D is uncertain. From germline, CDR1 is MDHEN and CDR2 SYDVKM. CDR3 size: 14 residues. Trimming pared 2 bases from V and 3 bases from J, leaving 11 bases between. The CDR3 sequence: CASSLIRSRYEQYF. The CDR3 DNA is TGTGCCAGCAGTTTAATACGCAGCCGCTACGAGCAGTACTTC. Variable domain in full (rest from reference TRBV28 and TRBJ2-7): DVKVTQSSRYLVKRTGEKVFLECVQDMDHENMFWYRQDPGLGLRLIYFSYDVKMKEKGDIPEGYSVSREKKERFSLILESASTNQTSMYLCASSLIRSRYEQYFGPGTRLTVT.

In the case of this clone: Within the sample, other DNA sequences also encode this same CDR3. The chain is built from TRBV28 and TRBJ2-7, with unresolved D. Looked up from germline, CDR1 is MDHEN and CDR2 is SYDVKM. The CDR3 loop spans 11 amino acids. V was shortened by 6 bases and J by 2 bases, with 5 bases between the two germline ends. CDR3 protein: CASRTTYEQYF. Written as DNA, the CDR3 is TGTGCCAGCAGAACTACCTACGAGCAGTACTTC.

The CDR3 spells CASSVGTGREPQHF. For the CDR3, the DNA is TGTGCCAGCAGTGTCGGGACAGGGAGGGAGCCCCAGCATTTT. The rearrangement uses TRBV2 and TRBJ1-5, with 9 bases aligning to TRBD1. This CDR3 is built from 14 residues. J was trimmed by 8 bases and V by 4 bases; bases with no gene match: 6. Germline-derived CDR1 and CDR2 are SNHLY and FYNNEI. The entire variable domain, with the rest obtained from reference TRBV2 and TRBJ1-5, is as follows: EPEVTQTPSHQVTQMGQEVILRCVPISNHLYFYWYRQILGQKVEFLVSFYNNEISEKSEIFDDQFSVERPDGSNFTLKIRSTKLEDSAMYFCASSVGTGREPQHFGDGTRLSIL.

The chain carries TRBV4-3 and TRBJ1-2, with no clear D. This CDR3 has 15 residues. Per germline, CDR1 LGHNA and CDR2 YSLEER. Trimming left V 0 bases short and J 4 bases short, with 12 bases between. CDR3 in amino acids: CASSQDTLGSYGYTF. As DNA, the CDR3 is TGCGCCAGCAGCCAAGACACCTTGGGTAGCTATGGCTACACCTTC.

This chain uses TRBV4-3 with TRBJ2-7, with 12 bases lining up with TRBD2. Germline values: CDR1 LGHNA, CDR2 YSLEER. The CDR3 loop spans 14 amino acids. V lost 3 bases to trimming and J lost 6 bases; unmatched junction nucleotides: 3. The CDR3 reads CASSQLTSGSEQYF. CDR3 nucleotides: TGCGCCAGCAGCCAGCTGACTAGCGGGAGCGAGCAGTACTTC.

The chain is built from TRBV19 and TRBJ1-2; possible D gene TRBD1, 5 bases. With 8 bases removed from V and 0 bases from J, the gap between germline ends came to 16 bases. The CDR3 loop spans 15 amino acids. Germline values: CDR1 LNHDA, CDR2 SQIVND (reference sequence). CDR3 sequence (DNA): TGTGCCAGTTCCTCCAGACAGTTAACTAACTATGGCTACACCTTC. Its translation is CASSSRQLTNYGYTF.

This chain connects TRBV18 to TRBJ2-3; the D is unclear. CDR1 is KGHSH and CDR2 is LQKENI in the germline V gene. The ends were cut back, 1 base at V and 0 bases at J, with 11 bases in the middle. The CDR3 is 16 amino acids. The CDR3 protein is CASSPLARDSTDTQYF. The CDR3, as DNA: TGTGCCAGCTCACCACTGGCTAGGGATAGCACAGATACGCAGTATTTT.

In DNA form, the CDR3 reads TGTGCCAGCAGGGGGGGGACCTCATCCTCCTACAATGAGCAGTTCTTC. Translating it yields CASRGGTSSSYNEQFF. The chain is built from TRBV2 and TRBJ2-1; 7 bases are shared with TRBD2. Germline loops: CDR1 SNHLY, CDR2 FYNNEI. Trimming took 6 bases from V and 0 from J; bases not matched to a gene: 8. The CDR3 loop spans 16 amino acids.

V is TRBV9 and J is TRBJ2-1, with TRBD2 matching over 7 bases. Germline-derived CDR1 and CDR2 are SGDLS and YYNGEE. The CDR3 is made up of 16 amino acids. Trimming cost V 4 bases and J 2 bases; bases outside gene matches: 9. CDR3 sequence (DNA): TGTGCCAGCAGCCCTTCCTCCGGGACTACCTACAATGAGCAGTTCTTC. It yields the protein CASSPSSGTTYNEQFF.

This chain links TRBV10-3 with TRBJ2-1; 9 positions agree with TRBD1. The V gene's germline CDR1 is ENHRY and CDR2 SYGVKD. V was pared by 7 bases and J by 8 bases, with 6 bases of the junction left unmatched. The CDR3 runs to 13 residues. The CDR3 coding sequence is TGTGCCATCATGACGGACAGGGGAGATGAGCAGTTCTTC. It specifies CAIMTDRGDEQFF.

The V call is TRBV18, the J call TRBJ1-1, with 12 bases identical to TRBD1. V shed 6 bases, J shed 5 bases, and the junction held 10 bases outside the gene matches. The V gene's germline CDR1 is KGHSH and CDR2 LQKENI. CDR3 length: 16 residues. The CDR3 nucleotides read TGTGCCAGCTCGCTGACCGGGACAGGGGGCTTGACTGAAGCTTTCTTT. Translated, it gives CASSLTGTGGLTEAFF.

The J gene is TRBJ2-5, the V gene TRBV10-2; TRBD2 aligns across 9 bases. V gave up 8 bases and J gave up 4 bases; unmatched junction bases: 11. The CDR3 sequence is 15 residues long. Germline V lookup: CDR1 WSHSY, CDR2 SAAADI. In DNA, the CDR3 is TGCGCCAGCCGGGCGGGAGGGCCCCCCTCAGAGACCCAGTACTTC. Encoded protein: CASRAGGPPSETQYF.

The chain employs TRBV27 and TRBJ1-5; D uncertain. Germline V gives CDR1 MNHEY, CDR2 SMNVEV (reference sequence). Trimming left V 2 bases short and J 1 base short, with 0 bases between. This CDR3 comprises 12 residues. This CDR3 is CASSLSNQPQHF. Here the CDR3 DNA reads TGTGCCAGCAGTTTAAGCAATCAGCCCCAGCATTTT.

The V call is TRBV11-2, the J call TRBJ1-1; no clear D gene. Trimming removed 0 bases at V and 5 bases at J, with 7 bases between. The CDR3 has 13 residues. Germline V gene data show CDR1 as SGHAT and CDR2 as FQNNGV. The CDR3 reads CASSLEAGTEAFF. Written as DNA, the CDR3 is TGTGCCAGCAGCTTAGAAGCAGGTACTGAAGCTTTCTTT.

Details on this clone: Other DNA sequences in this sample translate to the same CDR3. The rearrangement links TRBV20-1 to TRBJ2-5; D unclear. V lost 1 base to trimming and J lost 5 bases, with 5 bases between them. Germline V gene data show CDR1 as DFQATT and CDR2 as SNEGSKA (reference sequence). The length of the CDR3 is 11 residues. The CDR3 bases are TGCAGTGCTAGAGGTGGGGAGACCCAGTACTTC. Encoded protein: CSARGGETQYF.

The chain couples TRBV7-8 to TRBJ2-7; D tentatively fits TRBD1 or TRBD2 (5 bases each). V dropped 0 bases and J dropped 6 bases, with 9 bases sitting between them. Germline loops: CDR1 SGHVS, CDR2 FQNEAQ. The CDR3 sequence is 13 residues long. The CDR3 DNA reads as TGTGCCAGCAGCTTAGCCCCAGGGACCGAGCAGTACTTC. Translation gives CASSLAPGTEQYF. Filled out from reference TRBV7-8 and TRBJ2-7, the complete variable domain reads GAGVSQSPRYKVAKRGQDVALRCDPISGHVSLFWYQQALGQGPEFLTYFQNEAQLDKSGLPSDRFFAERPEGSVSTLKIQRTQQEDSAVYLCASSLAPGTEQYFGPGTRLTVT.

On this clone: Other DNA sequences within the sample encode an identical CDR3. V is TRBV7-6 and J is TRBJ2-1; D ambiguous. Germline V lookup: CDR1 SGHVS, CDR2 FNYEAQ. There are 14 residues in the CDR3. Trimming took off 5 bases at V and 4 bases at J, with 12 bases between the two ends. In nucleotides, the CDR3 is TGTGCCAGCAGCCCAAGCCGGGTGTACAATGAGCAGTTCTTC. Encoded protein: CASSPSRVYNEQFF.

This clone was counted once. This sequence joins TRBV7-8 and TRBJ2-1; 12 nucleotides match TRBD2. The ends lost 5 bases at V and 3 bases at J; junction bases unmatched: 5. Germline V CDR1 and CDR2: SGHVS, FQNEAQ. This CDR3 comprises 16 residues. This CDR3 is CASSVRLAGVYNEQFF. CDR3 coding DNA: TGTGCCAGCAGCGTCCGACTAGCGGGAGTCTACAATGAGCAGTTCTTC.

The chain recombines TRBV5-1 with TRBJ1-4; D is undetermined. The CDR3 covers 14 residues. V was clipped by 0 bases and J by 8 bases, with 11 bases between them. Germline loops: CDR1 SGHRS, CDR2 YFSETQ. In nucleotides, the CDR3 is TGCGCCAGCAGCTTGGCCAGTATAGGCGAAAAACTGTTTTTT. Residues: CASSLASIGEKLFF.